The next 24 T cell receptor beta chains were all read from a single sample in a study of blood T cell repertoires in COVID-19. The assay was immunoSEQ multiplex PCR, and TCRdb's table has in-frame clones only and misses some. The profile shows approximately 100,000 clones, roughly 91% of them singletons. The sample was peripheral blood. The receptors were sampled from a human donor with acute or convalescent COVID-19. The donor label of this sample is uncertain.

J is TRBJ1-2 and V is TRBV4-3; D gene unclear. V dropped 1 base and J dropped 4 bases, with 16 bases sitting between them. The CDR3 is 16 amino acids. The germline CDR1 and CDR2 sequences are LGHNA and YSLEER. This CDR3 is CASSQAPGGSPYGYTF. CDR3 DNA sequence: TGCGCCAGCAGCCAAGCCCCGGGCGGGTCTCCCTATGGCTACACCTTC.

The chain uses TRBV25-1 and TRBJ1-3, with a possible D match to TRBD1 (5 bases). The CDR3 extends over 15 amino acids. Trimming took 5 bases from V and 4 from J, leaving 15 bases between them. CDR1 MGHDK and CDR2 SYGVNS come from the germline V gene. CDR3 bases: TGTGCCAGCAGTACCGTTAAGGGACTCGGAAACACCATATATTTT. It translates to CASSTVKGLGNTIYF.

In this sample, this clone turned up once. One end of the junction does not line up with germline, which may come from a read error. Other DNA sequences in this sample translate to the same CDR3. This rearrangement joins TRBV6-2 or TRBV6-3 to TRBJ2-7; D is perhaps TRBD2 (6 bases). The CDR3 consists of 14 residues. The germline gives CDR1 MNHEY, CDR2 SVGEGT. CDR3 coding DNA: TGTGCTAGCAGTTCCGGGACTCTACCCTACGAGCAGTACTTC. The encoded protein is CASSSGTLPYEQYF.

CDR3 bases: TGTGCCAGCAGTTATAGACAGGGCCCACCGGGCTACACCTTC. Protein sequence: CASSYRQGPPGYTF. The chain has TRBV2 and TRBJ1-2, with 7 bases lining up with TRBD1. Trimming removed 5 bases from V and 8 bases from J; junction bases left unmatched: 11. The germline CDR1 and CDR2 sequences are SNHLY and FYNNEI. This CDR3 has 14 amino acids.

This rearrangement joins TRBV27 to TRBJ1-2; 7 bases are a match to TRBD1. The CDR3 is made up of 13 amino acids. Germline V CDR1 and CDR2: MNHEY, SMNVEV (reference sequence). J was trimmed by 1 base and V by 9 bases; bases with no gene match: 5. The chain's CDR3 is CASADRLNYGYTF. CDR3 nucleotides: TGTGCCAGTGCGGACAGGCTTAACTATGGCTACACCTTC.

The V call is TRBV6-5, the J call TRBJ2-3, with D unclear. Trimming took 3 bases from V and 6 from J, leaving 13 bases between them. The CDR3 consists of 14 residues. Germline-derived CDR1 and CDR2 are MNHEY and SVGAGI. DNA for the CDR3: TGTGCCAGCAGTTATATTCCCAGCGCCGATACGCAGTATTTT. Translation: CASSYIPSADTQYF.

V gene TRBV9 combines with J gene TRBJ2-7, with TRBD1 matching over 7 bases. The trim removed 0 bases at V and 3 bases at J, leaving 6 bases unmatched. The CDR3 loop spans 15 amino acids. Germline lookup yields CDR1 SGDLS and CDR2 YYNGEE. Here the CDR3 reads CASSVELGTDYEQYF. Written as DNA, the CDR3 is TGTGCCAGCAGCGTAGAACTCGGGACAGACTACGAGCAGTACTTC.

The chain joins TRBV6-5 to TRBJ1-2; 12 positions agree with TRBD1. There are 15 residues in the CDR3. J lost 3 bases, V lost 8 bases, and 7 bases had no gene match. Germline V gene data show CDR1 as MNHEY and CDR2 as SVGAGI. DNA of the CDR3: TGTGCCAGCTTTGGCGGGACAGGGGGCGACTATGGCTACACCTTC. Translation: CASFGGTGGDYGYTF.

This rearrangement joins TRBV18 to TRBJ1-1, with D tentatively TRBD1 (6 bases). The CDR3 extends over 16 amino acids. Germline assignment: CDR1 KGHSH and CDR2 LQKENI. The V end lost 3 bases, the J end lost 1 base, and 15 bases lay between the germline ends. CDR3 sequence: CASSPLEPDRNTEAFF. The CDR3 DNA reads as TGTGCCAGCTCACCTCTCGAACCGGACAGGAACACTGAAGCTTTCTTT.

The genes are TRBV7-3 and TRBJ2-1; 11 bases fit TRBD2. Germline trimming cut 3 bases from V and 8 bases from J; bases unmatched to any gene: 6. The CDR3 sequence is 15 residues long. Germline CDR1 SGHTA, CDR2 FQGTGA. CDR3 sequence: CASSFSLAGGHEQFF. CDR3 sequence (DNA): TGTGCCAGCAGCTTCTCGCTAGCGGGGGGTCATGAGCAGTTCTTC.

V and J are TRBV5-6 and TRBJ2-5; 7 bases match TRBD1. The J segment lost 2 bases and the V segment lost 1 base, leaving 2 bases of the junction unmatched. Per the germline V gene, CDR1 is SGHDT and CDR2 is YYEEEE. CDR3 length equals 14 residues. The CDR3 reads CASSLLQGQETQYF. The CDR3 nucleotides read TGTGCCAGCAGCTTGCTACAGGGGCAAGAGACCCAGTACTTC.

The CDR3 nucleotides read TGTGCCAGCAGTCTTGGTCGGGGGGCCTCCTACAATGAGCAGTTCTTC. Translated: CASSLGRGASYNEQFF. The rearrangement joins TRBV6-2 or TRBV6-3 to TRBJ2-1; tentative D call: TRBD2 (7 bases). CDR3 size: 16 residues. Germline V gives CDR1 MNHEY, CDR2 SVGEGT. V was clipped by 5 bases and J by 0 bases, with 14 bases between them.

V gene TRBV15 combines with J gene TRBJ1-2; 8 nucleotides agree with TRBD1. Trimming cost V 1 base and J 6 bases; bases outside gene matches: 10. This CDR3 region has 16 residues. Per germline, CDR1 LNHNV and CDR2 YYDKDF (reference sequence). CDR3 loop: CATSRGLAGGEDGYTF. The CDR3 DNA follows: TGTGCCACCAGCAGAGGTTTGGCAGGGGGCGAGGATGGCTACACCTTC.

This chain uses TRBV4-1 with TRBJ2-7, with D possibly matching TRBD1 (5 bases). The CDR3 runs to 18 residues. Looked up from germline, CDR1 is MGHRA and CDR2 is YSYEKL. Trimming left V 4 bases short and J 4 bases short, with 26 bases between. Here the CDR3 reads CASSPRVGEVVVGYEQYF. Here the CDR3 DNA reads TGCGCCAGCAGCCCCAGGGTAGGAGAGGTGGTTGTTGGATACGAGCAGTACTTC.

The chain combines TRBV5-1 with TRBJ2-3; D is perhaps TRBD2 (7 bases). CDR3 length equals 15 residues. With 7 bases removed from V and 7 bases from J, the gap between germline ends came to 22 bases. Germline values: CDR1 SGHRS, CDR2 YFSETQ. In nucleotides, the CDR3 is TGCGCCAGCCACGGTGGGGGGGCTTACGACCATACGCAGTATTTT. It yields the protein CASHGGGAYDHTQYF.

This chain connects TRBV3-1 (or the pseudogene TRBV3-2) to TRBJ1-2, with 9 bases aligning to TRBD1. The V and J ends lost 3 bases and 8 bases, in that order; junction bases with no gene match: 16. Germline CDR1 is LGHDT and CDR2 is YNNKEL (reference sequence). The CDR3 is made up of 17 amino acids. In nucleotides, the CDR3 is TGTGCCAGCAGCCATGGGACAGGGTCCTTAATTTTGAGAGGCTACACCTTC. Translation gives CASSHGTGSLILRGYTF.

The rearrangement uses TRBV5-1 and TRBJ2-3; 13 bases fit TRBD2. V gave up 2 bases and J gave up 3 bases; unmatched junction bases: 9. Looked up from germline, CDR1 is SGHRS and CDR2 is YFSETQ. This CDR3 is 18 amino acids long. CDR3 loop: CASSFLRGTSGVTDTQYF. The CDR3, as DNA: TGCGCCAGCAGCTTCCTAAGAGGGACTAGCGGGGTGACAGATACGCAGTATTTT.

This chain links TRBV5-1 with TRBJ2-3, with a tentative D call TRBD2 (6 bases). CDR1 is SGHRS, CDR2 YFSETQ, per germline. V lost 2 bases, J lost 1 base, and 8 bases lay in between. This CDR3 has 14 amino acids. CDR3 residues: CASSLGEGTDTQYF. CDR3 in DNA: TGCGCCAGCAGCTTAGGGGAGGGCACAGATACGCAGTATTTT.

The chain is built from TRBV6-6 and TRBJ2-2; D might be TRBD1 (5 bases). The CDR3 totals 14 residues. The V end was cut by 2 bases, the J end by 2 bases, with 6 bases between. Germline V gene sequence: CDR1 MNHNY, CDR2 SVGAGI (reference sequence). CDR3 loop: CASSYGHNTGELFF. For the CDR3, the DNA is TGTGCCAGCAGTTACGGACATAACACCGGGGAGCTGTTTTTT.

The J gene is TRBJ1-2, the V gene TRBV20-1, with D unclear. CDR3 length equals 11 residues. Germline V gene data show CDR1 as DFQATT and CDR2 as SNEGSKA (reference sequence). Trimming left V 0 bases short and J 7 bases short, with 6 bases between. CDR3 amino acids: CSARDRGGYTF. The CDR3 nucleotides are TGCAGTGCTAGAGATCGGGGTGGCTACACCTTC.

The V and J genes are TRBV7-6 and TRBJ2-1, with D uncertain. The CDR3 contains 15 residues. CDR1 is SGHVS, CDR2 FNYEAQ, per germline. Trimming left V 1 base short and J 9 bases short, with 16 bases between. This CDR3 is CASSLVSALPIEQFF. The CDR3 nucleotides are TGTGCCAGCAGCTTAGTGTCAGCGCTTCCCATTGAGCAGTTCTTC. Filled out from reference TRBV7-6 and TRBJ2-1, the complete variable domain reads GAGVSQSPRYKVTKRGQDVALRCDPISGHVSLYWYRQALGQGPEFLTYFNYEAQQDKSGLPNDRFSAERPEGSISTLTIQRTEQRDSAMYRCASSLVSALPIEQFFGPGTRLTVL.

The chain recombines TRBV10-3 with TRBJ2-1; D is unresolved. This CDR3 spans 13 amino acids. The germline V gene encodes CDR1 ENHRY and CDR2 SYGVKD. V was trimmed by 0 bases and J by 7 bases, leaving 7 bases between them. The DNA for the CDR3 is TGTGCCATCAGTGAGTCGCTAGAAAATGAGCAGTTCTTC. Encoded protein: CAISESLENEQFF.

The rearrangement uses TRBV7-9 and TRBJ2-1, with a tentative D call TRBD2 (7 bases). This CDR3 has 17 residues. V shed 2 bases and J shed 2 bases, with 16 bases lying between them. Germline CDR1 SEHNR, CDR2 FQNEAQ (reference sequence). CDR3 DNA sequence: TGTGCCAGCAGCTTACTCGGGGGGCCTTGGACCTACAATGAGCAGTTCTTC. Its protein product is CASSLLGGPWTYNEQFF.

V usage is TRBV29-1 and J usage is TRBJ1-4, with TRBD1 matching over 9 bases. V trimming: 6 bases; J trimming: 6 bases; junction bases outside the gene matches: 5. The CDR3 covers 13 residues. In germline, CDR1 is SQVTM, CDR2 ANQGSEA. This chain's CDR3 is CSVSTGGYEKLFF. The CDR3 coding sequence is TGCAGCGTCTCGACAGGGGGGTATGAAAAACTGTTTTTT.